The text below deals with one T cell receptor beta chain. The antigen remains unidentified. This CDR3 has 16 amino acids. V lost 0 bases to trimming and J lost 8 bases, with 15 bases between them. CDR1 is SGHTS and CDR2 is YDEGEE in the germline V gene. TCRdb keeps only in-frame clones here, not all; method: immunoSEQ multiplex PCR. The sample gives about 30,000 clones, under 85% of which show up once; around 0.91% is in the top ten. The data originate from a study of T cells in narcolepsy. Broader study findings: Some memory CD4+ repertoires had no autoreactive clone sequences.

The sequence derives from a human donor with narcolepsy. The chain has TRBV5-8 and TRBJ1-6; perhaps TRBD1 as D (6 bases). What was sequenced was CD45RA- memory CD4+ T cells from PBMCs. The CDR3, as DNA: TGTGCCAGCAGCTTGGGGGAGGCAGGGGTTGATTCACCCCTCCACTTT. Its protein is CASSLGEAGVDSPLHF.